These T cell receptor beta chains were read from a single sample in a study of cytomegalovirus exposure and HLA in healthy donors. Some clones are missing from TCRdb's copy, which holds only in-frame ones; the method was immunoSEQ multiplex PCR. The repertoire holds 300,000 or so clones, around 90% seen once, with roughly 0.96% in the top ten. Sequenced input: PBMCs. The receptors were gathered from a man aged 25-40 years in good health and CMV-seronegative. Each CDR3 is given with its conserved first and last residue. Fields, in order: J gene, V gene, D gene, clone size, CDR3 DNA, CDR3 protein. The D gene is left open where the match is weak. Expanded clones get a size class; other rows say once, few or many, or leave the size out.

J: TRBJ2-3
V: TRBV29-1
D: TRBD1
size: .
DNA: TGCAGCGTTAGGACAGGGATGGCAGATACGCAGTATTTT
CDR3: CSVRTGMADTQYF

J: TRBJ2-7
V: TRBV10-1
D: .
size: few
DNA: TGCGCCACACCCCCTAGGCAGTACTTC
CDR3: CATPPRQYF

J: TRBJ1-1
V: TRBV11-3
D: .
size: .
DNA: TGTGCCAGCAGCTCCAGTCCGGGACAAGAAGCTTTCTTT
CDR3: CASSSSPGQEAFF

J: TRBJ2-2
V: TRBV27
D: .
size: .
DNA: TGTGCCAGCAGTTTACTATTTGCCCGGGAGCTGTTTTTT
CDR3: CASSLLFARELFF

J: TRBJ2-7
V: TRBV6-4
D: .
size: .
DNA: TGTGCCAGCCCCAGGTTCCCCTACGAGCAGTACTTC
CDR3: CASPRFPYEQYF

J: TRBJ2-3
V: TRBV11-3
D: TRBD1
size: .
DNA: TGTGCCAGCAGCCTAGGGACAGGGTTGGCGGCAGATACGCAGTATTTT
CDR3: CASSLGTGLAADTQYF

J: TRBJ1-2
V: TRBV7-2
D: TRBD1
size: .
DNA: TGTGCCAGCAGCTTAGGACAGGGGGCGAACTATGGCTACACCTTC
CDR3: CASSLGQGANYGYTF

J: TRBJ2-1
V: TRBV27
D: .
size: .
DNA: TGTGCCAGCAGTTTAAGGGGAACTTACAATGAGCAGTTCTTC
CDR3: CASSLRGTYNEQFF

J: TRBJ1-2
V: TRBV6-5
D: .
size: .
DNA: TGTGCCAGCAGTTACCAGGGGCTGGTGAACTTC
CDR3: CASSYQGLVNF

J: TRBJ2-5
V: TRBV5-8
D: .
size: .
DNA: TGTGCCAGCAGCTTTTCAGCATCGGGCCAAGAGACCCAGTACTTC
CDR3: CASSFSASGQETQYF

J: TRBJ1-6
V: TRBV4-3
D: .
size: .
DNA: TGCGCCAGCAGCCAAGAGGGAGGGTTGGGTTCACCCCTCCACTTT
CDR3: CASSQEGGLGSPLHF

J: TRBJ2-3
V: TRBV27
D: .
size: .
DNA: TGTGCCAGCAGCCCCGGGGGAACAGATACGCAGTATTTT
CDR3: CASSPGGTDTQYF

J: TRBJ2-4
V: TRBV5-1
D: TRBD2
size: once
DNA: TGCGCCAGCAGCTTGGTTTCTAGCGGGGGGGCCGGTGCCAAAAACATTCAGTACTTC
CDR3: CASSLVSSGGAGAKNIQYF

J: TRBJ1-2
V: TRBV7-2
D: TRBD1
size: .
DNA: TGTGCCAGCAGCTTGGACAGGCAAACCTTCTATGGCTACACCTTC
CDR3: CASSLDRQTFYGYTF

J: TRBJ2-5
V: TRBV5-4
D: TRBD2
size: .
DNA: TGTGCCAGCAGCTTGAGGCGGGGGGCCGGCGAGACCCAGTACTTC
CDR3: CASSLRRGAGETQYF

J: TRBJ1-2
V: TRBV5-6
D: .
size: .
DNA: TGTGCCAGCAGCTTGGAGGGGGATAGCTATGGCTACACCTTC
CDR3: CASSLEGDSYGYTF

J: TRBJ1-6
V: TRBV18
D: .
size: .
DNA: TGTGCCAGCTCAGCCTCCGGGACACAGAATTCACCCCTCCACTTT
CDR3: CASSASGTQNSPLHF

J: TRBJ2-1
V: TRBV6-4
D: TRBD2
size: few
DNA: TGTGCCAGCAGTGACTCCCCGGGACTAGCGATTGGTGAGCAGTTCTTC
CDR3: CASSDSPGLAIGEQFF

J: TRBJ2-7
V: TRBV5-4
D: .
size: .
DNA: TGTGCCAGCAGAGTGGAGGGGGCATCCTACGAGCAGTACTTC
CDR3: CASRVEGASYEQYF

J: TRBJ1-6
V: TRBV27
D: TRBD1
size: .
DNA: TGTGCCAGCAGTCCCTTAGACAGGGGTTATAATTCACCCCTCCACTTT
CDR3: CASSPLDRGYNSPLHF

J: TRBJ2-5
V: TRBV10-2
D: .
size: .
DNA: TGCGCCAGCAGCGTGACTAGGGTGGGGGAGACCCAGTACTTC
CDR3: CASSVTRVGETQYF

J: TRBJ2-1
V: TRBV5-6
D: TRBD2
size: once
DNA: TGTGCCAGCAGCTCTGATCTGGGACTAGCGGGGAGCAATGAGCAGTTCTTC
CDR3: CASSSDLGLAGSNEQFF

J: TRBJ1-4
V: TRBV4-3
D: TRBD1
size: once
DNA: TGCGCCAGCAGCCCCGGGACAGGCAGAGCAACTAATGAAAAACTGTTTTTT
CDR3: CASSPGTGRATNEKLFF

J: TRBJ1-3
V: TRBV7-9
D: .
size: .
DNA: TGTGCCAGCAGCGACACAGGAACTGGAAACACCATATATTTT
CDR3: CASSDTGTGNTIYF

J: TRBJ1-1
V: TRBV9
D: .
size: once
DNA: TGTGCCAGCAGCGTAGGAGTACTGAACACTGAAGCTTTCTTT
CDR3: CASSVGVLNTEAFF

J: TRBJ2-3
V: TRBV18
D: .
size: .
DNA: TGTGCCAGCTCTCCAAGAGGAAGGGGTCGATCAGATACGCAGTATTTT
CDR3: CASSPRGRGRSDTQYF

J: TRBJ2-2
V: TRBV4-3
D: .
size: .
DNA: TGCGCCAGCAGCCAAATAGGAGGGACCGGGGAGCTGTTTTTT
CDR3: CASSQIGGTGELFF

J: TRBJ2-7
V: TRBV4-1
D: .
size: .
DNA: TGCGCCAGCAGCCAAAGCGAAAGATACGAGCAGTACTTC
CDR3: CASSQSERYEQYF

J: TRBJ2-5
V: TRBV5-1
D: TRBD1
size: few
DNA: TGCGCCAGCAGCCCCTTGGGACAGGGGGTTGAGACCCAGTACTTC
CDR3: CASSPLGQGVETQYF

J: TRBJ2-7
V: TRBV5-4
D: TRBD1
size: .
DNA: TGTGCCAGCAGGGACGGGGACAGGGGGAACAGGGAGCAGTACTTC
CDR3: CASRDGDRGNREQYF

J: TRBJ1-3
V: TRBV30
D: .
size: .
DNA: TGTGCCTGGAGTGTACGAAGGGGGTCTGGAAACACCATATATTTT
CDR3: CAWSVRRGSGNTIYF

J: TRBJ1-1
V: TRBV7-9
D: TRBD1
size: .
DNA: TGTGCCAGCAGCGGGGTACAGGGGCTCACTGAAGCTTTCTTT
CDR3: CASSGVQGLTEAFF

J: TRBJ2-7
V: TRBV7-8
D: TRBD1
size: .
DNA: TGTGCCAGCAGCTTAGAGCCGGACAGGGTCGACGAGCAGTACTTC
CDR3: CASSLEPDRVDEQYF

J: TRBJ1-1
V: TRBV19
D: .
size: .
DNA: TGTGCCAGTAACCCCCGTCAAGGACGGGGGGCGGACACTGAAGCTTTCTTT
CDR3: CASNPRQGRGADTEAFF

J: TRBJ2-3
V: TRBV18
D: TRBD2
size: .
DNA: TGTGCCAGCTCACCAGGACTAGCGGGGGGCACAGATACGCAGTATTTT
CDR3: CASSPGLAGGTDTQYF

J: TRBJ2-3
V: TRBV18
D: .
size: .
DNA: TGTGCCAGCTCACCAGCCACCACTAGCACAGATACGCAGTATTTT
CDR3: CASSPATTSTDTQYF

J: TRBJ1-3
V: TRBV6-6
D: .
size: .
DNA: TGTGCCAGCACCAGTGCCGGAAACACCATATATTTT
CDR3: CASTSAGNTIYF

J: TRBJ1-2
V: TRBV4-3
D: TRBD1
size: .
DNA: TGCGCCAGCAGCCAAGATACAGGGGGTTTTGGCTACACCTTC
CDR3: CASSQDTGGFGYTF

J: TRBJ1-2
V: TRBV6-5
D: .
size: .
DNA: TGTGCCAGCAGCCTTGGACACTCTAACTATGGCTACACCTTC
CDR3: CASSLGHSNYGYTF

J: TRBJ1-5
V: TRBV19
D: TRBD1
size: .
DNA: TGTGCCAGTACCAATCCCGGGACAGGGGACAATCAGCCCCAGCATTTT
CDR3: CASTNPGTGDNQPQHF

J: TRBJ1-1
V: TRBV2
D: TRBD1
size: .
DNA: TGTGCCAGCAGTAAGGGACAGGTGGCCACTGAAGCTTTCTTT
CDR3: CASSKGQVATEAFF

J: TRBJ2-5
V: TRBV5-1
D: TRBD1
size: .
DNA: TGCGCCAGCATCGGACAGGGGCTGATCGGGACCCAGTACTTC
CDR3: CASIGQGLIGTQYF